The 16 T cell receptor beta chains below were found in one sample sequenced in a study of control samples from healthy donors and cancer patients. TCRdb keeps only in-frame clones here, not all; method: immunoSEQ multiplex PCR. The sample has some 130,000 clones, about nine tenths seen once. The sequenced material came from blood. These receptors came from a woman aged 45 to 65 in good health.

CDR3 region: CASSEGGGNTQYF. The CDR3 DNA follows: TGCGCCAGCAGTGAGGGAGGGGGGAATACGCAGTATTTT. The genes are TRBV10-1 and TRBJ2-3; the D call may be TRBD1 or TRBD2 (6 bases each). This CDR3 has 13 residues. Germline-derived CDR1 and CDR2 are WNHNN and SYGVQD (reference sequence). V lost 2 bases and J lost 7, with 10 bases in between.

The V call is TRBV7-9, the J call TRBJ2-5; 11 nucleotides match TRBD2. Per the germline V gene, CDR1 is SEHNR and CDR2 is FQNEAQ (reference sequence). There are 15 residues in the CDR3. The V and J ends lost 3 bases and 5 bases, in that order; junction bases with no gene match: 5. CDR3 bases: TGTGCCAGCAGCTTTCTAGCGGGGGGTTTGGAGACCCAGTACTTC. Translating it yields CASSFLAGGLETQYF.

The chain carries TRBV6-1 and TRBJ1-2; D not certain. CDR3 length: 12 amino acids. The V gene lost 1 base and the J gene lost 7 bases, with 7 bases spanning the gap. The germline gives CDR1 MNHNS, CDR2 SASEGT. CDR3 in amino acids: CASSEGGVGYTF. The CDR3 bases are TGTGCCAGCAGTGAAGGTGGAGTTGGCTACACCTTC.

This clone was counted once. The chain carries TRBV13 and TRBJ1-2, with unresolved D. This CDR3 is 14 amino acids long. The germline CDR1 and CDR2 sequences are PRHDT and FYEKMQ (reference sequence). V was clipped by 4 bases and J by 8 bases, with 17 bases between them. CDR3 residues: CASSSTRGLSGYTF. The CDR3 DNA sequence: TGTGCCAGCAGCTCCACGAGAGGACTGTCCGGCTACACCTTC.

This clone was recorded only once. This sequence joins TRBV2 and TRBJ1-4; the match to TRBD1 covers 7 bases. The CDR3 runs 15 residues. J was trimmed by 4 bases and V by 3 bases; bases with no gene match: 5. Germline loops: CDR1 SNHLY, CDR2 FYNNEI. CDR3 sequence: CASSDQTGINEKLFF. CDR3 bases: TGTGCCAGCAGTGATCAGACAGGGATTAATGAAAAACTGTTTTTT.

The rearrangement links TRBV5-4 to TRBJ1-6, with D possibly being TRBD1 (6 bases). Looked up from germline, CDR1 is SGHNT and CDR2 is YYREEE (reference sequence). CDR3 length: 17 residues. Trimming cost V 3 bases and J 2 bases, with 15 bases left between them. The CDR3 region has the DNA TGTGCCAGCAGCTCAAGAGGAGGGGGGACCTATAATTCACCCCTCCACTTT. It encodes CASSSRGGGTYNSPLHF.

The chain has TRBV12-3 or TRBV12-4 and TRBJ2-7; 8 bases line up with TRBD2. CDR3 length equals 13 residues. Germline trimming cut 6 bases from V and 3 bases from J; bases unmatched to any gene: 4. This CDR3 reads CASSPGGSYEQYF. In DNA form, the CDR3 reads TGTGCCAGCAGCCCGGGGGGGAGCTACGAGCAGTACTTC.

The CDR3 region has the DNA TGTGCCAGCTCACCAATTGTGGCAGGGGGAACTTACTCTGGAAACACCATATATTTT. Residues: CASSPIVAGGTYSGNTIYF. The chain links TRBV18 to TRBJ1-3, with 7 positions matching TRBD1. CDR3 length: 19 amino acids. Germline V gene sequence: CDR1 KGHSH, CDR2 LQKENI. The ends lost 2 bases at V and 0 bases at J; junction bases unmatched: 13.

The genes are TRBV6-5 and TRBJ2-5, with 7 bases fitting TRBD1. Germline V gene sequence: CDR1 MNHEY, CDR2 SVGAGI. The ends lost 3 bases at V and 5 bases at J; junction bases unmatched: 12. This CDR3 spans 16 amino acids. The CDR3 bases are TGTGCCAGCAGTTATTCAGACAGGGCTTTGGGCGAGACCCAGTACTTC. Translated: CASSYSDRALGETQYF.

This rearrangement joins TRBV5-4 to TRBJ2-7, with 9 bases lining up with TRBD2. This CDR3 region has 16 residues. V lost 3 bases and J lost 4; bases outside the gene matches: 11. Per germline, CDR1 SGHNT and CDR2 YYREEE (reference sequence). The CDR3: CASSWAGGGGAYEQYF. CDR3 coding DNA: TGTGCCAGCAGCTGGGCCGGGGGCGGGGGGGCGTACGAGCAGTACTTC.

This clone was counted a single time. The CDR3 DNA reads as TGTGCCAGCAGACTAGCGGGAGGGCCGGGGGAGCAGTACTTC. Amino acid sequence: CASRLAGGPGEQYF. The J gene is TRBJ2-7, the V gene TRBV27; 13 bases map to TRBD2. The V and J ends lost 6 bases and 7 bases, in that order; junction bases with no gene match: 6. This CDR3 region has 14 residues. CDR1 and CDR2 (germline): MNHEY, SMNVEV (reference sequence).

This sequence joins TRBV6-5 and TRBJ2-7, with 10 bases identical to TRBD2. With 6 bases clipped from V and 7 bases from J, the junction kept 12 bases outside the gene matches. Germline CDR1 and CDR2: MNHEY and SVGAGI. The CDR3 consists of 15 residues. The chain's CDR3 is CASSHGLAARAEQYF. The CDR3 coding sequence is TGTGCCAGCAGCCATGGACTAGCGGCGCGAGCGGAGCAGTACTTC.

This chain connects TRBV19 to TRBJ1-4; TRBD1 agrees at 8 bases. V lost 5 bases and J lost 7; bases outside the gene matches: 6. CDR3 length equals 14 residues. Germline values: CDR1 LNHDA, CDR2 SQIVND (reference sequence). The CDR3 loop reads CASSARGPREKLFF. Written as DNA, the CDR3 is TGTGCCAGTAGTGCCAGGGGGCCGCGTGAAAAACTGTTTTTT.

The chain carries TRBV9 and TRBJ2-1; 7 bases are shared with TRBD1. Per the germline V gene, CDR1 is SGDLS and CDR2 is YYNGEE. CDR3 length equals 17 residues. J was trimmed by 4 bases and V by 4 bases; bases with no gene match: 14. The CDR3 DNA follows: TGTGCCAGCAGCTCCGCCGTTGGCCAGGGGGAATACAATGAGCAGTTCTTC. It is translated as CASSSAVGQGEYNEQFF.

This chain uses TRBV7-2 with TRBJ1-2; 7 nucleotides align to TRBD1. The CDR3 is made up of 12 amino acids. CDR1 is SGHTA and CDR2 is FQGNSA in the germline V gene. V lost 3 bases to trimming and J lost 8 bases; unmatched junction nucleotides: 3. The CDR3 spells CASSLDRRGYTF. The CDR3 bases are TGTGCCAGCAGCTTGGACAGGAGAGGCTACACCTTC.

The rearrangement joins TRBV30 to TRBJ1-4; D not certain. In germline, CDR1 is GTSNPN, CDR2 SVGIG (reference sequence). Between the trimmed V and J ends, which lost 2 bases and 5 bases, there was a span of 12 bases. The CDR3 runs 14 residues. The CDR3 DNA is TGTGCCTGGAGTCACAGTAATTCAAATGAAAAACTGTTTTTT. Protein sequence: CAWSHSNSNEKLFF.